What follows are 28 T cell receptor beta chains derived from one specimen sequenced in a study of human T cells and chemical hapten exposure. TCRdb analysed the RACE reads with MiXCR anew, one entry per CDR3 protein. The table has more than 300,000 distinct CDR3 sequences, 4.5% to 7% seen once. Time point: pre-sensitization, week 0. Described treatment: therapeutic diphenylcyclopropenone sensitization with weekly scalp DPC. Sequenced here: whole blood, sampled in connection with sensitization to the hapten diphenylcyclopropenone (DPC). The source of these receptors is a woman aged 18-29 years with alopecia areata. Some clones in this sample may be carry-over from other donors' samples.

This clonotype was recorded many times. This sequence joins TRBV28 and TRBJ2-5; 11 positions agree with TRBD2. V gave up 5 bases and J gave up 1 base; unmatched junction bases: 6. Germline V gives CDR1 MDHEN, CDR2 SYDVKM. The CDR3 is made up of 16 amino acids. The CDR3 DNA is TGTGCCAGCAGTCAGTCTAGCGGGGGGTCCCAAGAGACCCAGTACTTC. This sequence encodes CASSQSSGGSQETQYF.

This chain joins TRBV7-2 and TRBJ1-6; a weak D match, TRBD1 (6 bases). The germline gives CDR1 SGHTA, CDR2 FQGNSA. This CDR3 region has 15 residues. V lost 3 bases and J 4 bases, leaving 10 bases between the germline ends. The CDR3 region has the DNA TGTGCCAGCAGCTTCCGCAGGGGATATAATTCACCCCTCCACTTT. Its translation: CASSFRRGYNSPLHF. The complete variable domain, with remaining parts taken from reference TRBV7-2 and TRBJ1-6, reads GAGVSQSPSNKVTEKGKDVELRCDPISGHTALYWYRQSLGQGLEFLIYFQGNSAPDKSGLPSDRFSAERTGGSVSTLTIQRTQQEDSAVYLCASSFRRGYNSPLHFGNGTRLTVT.

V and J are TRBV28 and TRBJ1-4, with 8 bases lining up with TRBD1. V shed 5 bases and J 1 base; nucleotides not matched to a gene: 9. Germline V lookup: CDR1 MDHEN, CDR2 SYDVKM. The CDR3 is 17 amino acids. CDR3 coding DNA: TGTGCCAGCAGTATCGGGACAGGCCACGGAACTAATGAAAAACTGTTTTTT. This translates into CASSIGTGHGTNEKLFF.

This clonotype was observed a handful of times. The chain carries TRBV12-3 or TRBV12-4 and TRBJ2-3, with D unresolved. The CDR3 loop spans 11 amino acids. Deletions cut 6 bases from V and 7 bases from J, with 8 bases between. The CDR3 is CASSELNTQYF. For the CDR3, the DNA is TGTGCCAGCAGCGAACTCAATACGCAGTATTTT.

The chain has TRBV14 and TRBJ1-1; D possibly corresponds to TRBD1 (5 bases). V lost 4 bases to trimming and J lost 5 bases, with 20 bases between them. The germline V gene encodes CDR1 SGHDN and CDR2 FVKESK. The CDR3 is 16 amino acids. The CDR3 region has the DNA TGTGCCAGCAGCCCCCGGTTAGGGGCAGGAGGTACTGAAGCTTTCTTT. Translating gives CASSPRLGAGGTEAFF.

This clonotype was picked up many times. As DNA, the CDR3 is TGTGCCAGCAGCTTCGATAACTATGGCTACACCTTC. Translation gives CASSFDNYGYTF. V gene TRBV6-2 or TRBV6-3 combines with J gene TRBJ1-2; D is ambiguous. Trimming left V 6 bases short and J 1 base short, with 6 bases between. This CDR3 contains 12 residues. Germline loops: CDR1 MNHEY, CDR2 SVGEGT.

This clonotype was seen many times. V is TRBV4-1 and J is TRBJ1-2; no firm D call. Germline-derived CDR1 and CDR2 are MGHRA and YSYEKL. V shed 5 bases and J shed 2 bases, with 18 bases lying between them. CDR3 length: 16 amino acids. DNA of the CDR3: TGCGCCAGCAGCAAGGGTACCCCCAAGGCGAACTATGGCTACACCTTC. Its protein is CASSKGTPKANYGYTF.

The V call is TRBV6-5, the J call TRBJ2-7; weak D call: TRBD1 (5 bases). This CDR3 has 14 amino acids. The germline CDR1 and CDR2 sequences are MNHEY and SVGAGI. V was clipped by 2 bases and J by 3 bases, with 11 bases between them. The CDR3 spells CASSYDSTHYEQYF. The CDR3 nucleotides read TGTGCCAGCAGTTACGACAGTACGCACTACGAGCAGTACTTC.

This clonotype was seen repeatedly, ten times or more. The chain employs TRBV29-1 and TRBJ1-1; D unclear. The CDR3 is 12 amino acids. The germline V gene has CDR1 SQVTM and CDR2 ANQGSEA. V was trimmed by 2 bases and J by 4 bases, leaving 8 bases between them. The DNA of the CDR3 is TGCAGCGTTGAAAGGGTGGCCACTGAAGCTTTCTTT. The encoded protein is CSVERVATEAFF.

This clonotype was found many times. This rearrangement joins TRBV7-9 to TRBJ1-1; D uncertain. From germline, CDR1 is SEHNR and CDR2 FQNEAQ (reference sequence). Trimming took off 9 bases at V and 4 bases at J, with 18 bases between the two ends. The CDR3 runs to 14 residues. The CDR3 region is CASSYSDLFTEAFF. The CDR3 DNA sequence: TGTGCCAGTTCCTACTCGGACCTATTCACTGAAGCTTTCTTT.

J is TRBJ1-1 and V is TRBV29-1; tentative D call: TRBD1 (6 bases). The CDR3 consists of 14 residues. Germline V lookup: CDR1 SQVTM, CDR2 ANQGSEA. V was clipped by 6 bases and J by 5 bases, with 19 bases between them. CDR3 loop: CSVSEGGARTEAFF. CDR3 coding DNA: TGCAGCGTCTCCGAGGGGGGCGCACGGACTGAAGCTTTCTTT.

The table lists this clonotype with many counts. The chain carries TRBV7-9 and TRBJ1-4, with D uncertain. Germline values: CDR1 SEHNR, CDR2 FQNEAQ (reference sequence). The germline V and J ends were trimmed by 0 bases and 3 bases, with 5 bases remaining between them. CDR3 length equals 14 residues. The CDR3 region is CASSLAGSNEKLFF. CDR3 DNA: TGTGCCAGCAGCTTAGCAGGATCTAATGAAAAACTGTTTTTT.

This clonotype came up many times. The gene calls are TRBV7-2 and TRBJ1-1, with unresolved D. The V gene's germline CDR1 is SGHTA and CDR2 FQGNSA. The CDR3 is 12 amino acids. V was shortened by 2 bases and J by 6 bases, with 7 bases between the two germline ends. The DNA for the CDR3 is TGTGCCAGCAGCTTATATGGGGCTGAAGCTTTCTTT. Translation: CASSLYGAEAFF.

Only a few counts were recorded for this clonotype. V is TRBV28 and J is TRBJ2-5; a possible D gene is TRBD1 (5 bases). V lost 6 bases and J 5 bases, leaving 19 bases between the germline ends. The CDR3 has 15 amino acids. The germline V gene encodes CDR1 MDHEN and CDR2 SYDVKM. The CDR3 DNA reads TGTGCCAGCAGCCAACCTCAGGGTTGGACGGAGACCCAGTACTTC. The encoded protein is CASSQPQGWTETQYF. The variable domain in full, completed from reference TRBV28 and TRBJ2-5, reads DVKVTQSSRYLVKRTGEKVFLECVQDMDHENMFWYRQDPGLGLRLIYFSYDVKMKEKGDIPEGYSVSREKKERFSLILESASTNQTSMYLCASSQPQGWTETQYFGPGTRLLVL.

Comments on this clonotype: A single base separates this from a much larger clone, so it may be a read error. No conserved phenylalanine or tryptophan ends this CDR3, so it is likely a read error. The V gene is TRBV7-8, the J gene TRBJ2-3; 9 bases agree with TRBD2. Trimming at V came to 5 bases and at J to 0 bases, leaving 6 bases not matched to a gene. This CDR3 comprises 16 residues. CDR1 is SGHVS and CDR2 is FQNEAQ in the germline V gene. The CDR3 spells CASSPSSGASTDTQYL. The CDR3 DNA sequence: TGTGCCAGCAGCCCATCTAGCGGGGCTAGCACAGATACGCAGTATTTA.

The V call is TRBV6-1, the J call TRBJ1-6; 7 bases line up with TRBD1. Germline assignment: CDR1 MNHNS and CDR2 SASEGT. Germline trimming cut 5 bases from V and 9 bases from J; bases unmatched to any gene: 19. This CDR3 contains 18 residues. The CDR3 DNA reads TGTGCCAGCAGTATACTAAATCCAGGGGGGACGGTGCCTTCACCCCTCCACTTT. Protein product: CASSILNPGGTVPSPLHF.

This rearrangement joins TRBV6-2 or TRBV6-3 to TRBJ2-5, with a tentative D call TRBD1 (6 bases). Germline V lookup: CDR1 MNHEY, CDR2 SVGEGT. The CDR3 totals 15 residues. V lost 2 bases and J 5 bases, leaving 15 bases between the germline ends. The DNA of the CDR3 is TGTGCCAGCAGTTACCCTTACAGGGATGTGGAGACCCAGTACTTC. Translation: CASSYPYRDVETQYF.

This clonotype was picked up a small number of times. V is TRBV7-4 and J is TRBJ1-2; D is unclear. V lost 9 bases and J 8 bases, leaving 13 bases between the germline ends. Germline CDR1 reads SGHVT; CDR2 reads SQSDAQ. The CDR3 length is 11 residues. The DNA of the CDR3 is TGTGCCAGTCGGAAAGGGAACGGCTACACCTTC. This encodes CASRKGNGYTF.

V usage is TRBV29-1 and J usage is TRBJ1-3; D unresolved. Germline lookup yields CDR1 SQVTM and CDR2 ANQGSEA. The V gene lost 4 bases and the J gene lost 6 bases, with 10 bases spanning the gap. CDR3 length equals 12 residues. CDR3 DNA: TGCAGCGTTGCCCCTCGAATAAACACCATATATTTT. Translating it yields CSVAPRINTIYF.

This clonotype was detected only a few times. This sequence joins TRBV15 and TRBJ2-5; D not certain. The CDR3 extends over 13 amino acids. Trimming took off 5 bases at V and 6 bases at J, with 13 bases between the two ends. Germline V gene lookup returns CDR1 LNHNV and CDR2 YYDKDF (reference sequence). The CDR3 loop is CATSRAQLKTQYF. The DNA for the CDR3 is TGTGCCACCAGCCGGGCCCAGCTGAAGACCCAGTACTTC.

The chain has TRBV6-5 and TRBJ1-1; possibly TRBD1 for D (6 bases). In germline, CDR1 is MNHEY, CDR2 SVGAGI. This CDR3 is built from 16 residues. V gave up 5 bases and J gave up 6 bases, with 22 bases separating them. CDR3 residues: CASSLQEGGPGAEAFF. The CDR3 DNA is TGTGCCAGCAGTCTTCAGGAGGGGGGGCCGGGCGCTGAAGCTTTCTTT.

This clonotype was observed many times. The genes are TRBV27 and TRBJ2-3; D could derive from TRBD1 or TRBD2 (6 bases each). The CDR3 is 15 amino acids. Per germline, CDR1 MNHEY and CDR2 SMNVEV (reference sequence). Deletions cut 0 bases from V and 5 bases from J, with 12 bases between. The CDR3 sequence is CASSLSRGPRDTQYF. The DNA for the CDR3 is TGTGCCAGCAGTTTATCCCGGGGGCCGCGAGATACGCAGTATTTT.

The CDR3 here is CASSQIRQARLRFFF. The CDR3 bases are TGCGCCAGCAGCCAGATTAGACAGGCCCGACTTCGTTTTTTCTTT. V and J are TRBV4-1 and TRBJ1-1; a weak D match, TRBD1 (6 bases). Germline CDR1 reads MGHRA; CDR2 reads YSYEKL. V was pared by 3 bases and J by 13 bases, with 24 bases between. The CDR3 loop spans 15 amino acids.

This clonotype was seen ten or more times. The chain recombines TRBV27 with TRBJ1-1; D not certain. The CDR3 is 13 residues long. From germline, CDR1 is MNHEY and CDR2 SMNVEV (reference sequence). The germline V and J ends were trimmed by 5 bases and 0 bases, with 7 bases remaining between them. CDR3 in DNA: TGTGCCAGCAGTGCTGTTTTGAACACTGAAGCTTTCTTT. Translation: CASSAVLNTEAFF.

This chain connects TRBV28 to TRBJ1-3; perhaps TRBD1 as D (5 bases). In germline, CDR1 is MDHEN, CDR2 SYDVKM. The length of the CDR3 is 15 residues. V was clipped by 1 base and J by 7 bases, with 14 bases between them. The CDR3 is CASSLSGPSANTIYF. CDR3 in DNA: TGTGCCAGCAGTTTATCAGGGCCATCAGCTAACACCATATATTTT.

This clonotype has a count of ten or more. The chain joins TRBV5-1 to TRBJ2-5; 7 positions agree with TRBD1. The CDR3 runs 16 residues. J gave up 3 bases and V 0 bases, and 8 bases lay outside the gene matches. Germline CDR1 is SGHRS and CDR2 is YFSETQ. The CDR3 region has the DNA TGCGCCAGCAGCTTGGAGCGGACAGGAGGAAAAGAGACCCAGTACTTC. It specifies CASSLERTGGKETQYF. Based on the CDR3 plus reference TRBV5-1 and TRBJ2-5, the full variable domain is KAGVTQTPRYLIKTRGQQVTLSCSPISGHRSVSWYQQTPGQGLQFLFEYFSETQRNKGNFPGRFSGRQFSNSRSEMNVSTLELGDSALYLCASSLERTGGKETQYFGPGTRLLVL.

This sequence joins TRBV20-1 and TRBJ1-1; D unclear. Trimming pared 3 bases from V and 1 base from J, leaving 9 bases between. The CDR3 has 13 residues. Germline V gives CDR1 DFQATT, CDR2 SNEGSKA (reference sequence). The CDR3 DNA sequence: TGCAGTGCTAGGCTGGGGAGGAACACTGAAGCTTTCTTT. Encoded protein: CSARLGRNTEAFF.

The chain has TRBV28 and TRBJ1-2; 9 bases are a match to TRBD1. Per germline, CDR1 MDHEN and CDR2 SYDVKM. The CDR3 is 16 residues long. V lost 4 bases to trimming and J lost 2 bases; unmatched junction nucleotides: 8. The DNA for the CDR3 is TGTGCCAGCAGTTGGGACAGGGACGGCCTAAACTATGGCTACACCTTC. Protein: CASSWDRDGLNYGYTF.